This TCR beta chain emerged from a study of blood T cells in healthy people across ages. A second about 6 to 11 cycle PCR used barcoded and J-beta primers. Paired-end reads containing CDR3 totaled no fewer than 2.5 million for each sample. From the 5' RACE reads, TCRdb called clonotypes with MiXCR, one entry per CDR3 protein. Of 1.5 million to 2 million distinct CDR3 sequences in the sample, roughly 28% are singletons; the top ten hold more than 6%. Study-wide findings and caveats: It was not possible, with unsorted PBMCs, to conclusively compare naive and antigen-experienced cells.

This clonotype was seen more than once but under ten times. The antigen is unknown. With V trimmed by 2 bases and J by 9 bases, 5 bases remained unmatched. The CDR3 has 13 amino acids. Germline CDR1 is SQVTM and CDR2 is ANQGSEA. The rearrangement links TRBV29-1 to TRBJ2-1; TRBD1 matches 9 bases. The specimen sequenced was blood. The sequence was obtained from a woman aged 30 to 39 in good health. CDR3 bases: TGCAGCGTTGAAAGACAGGGGGTGGGTGAGCAGTTCTTC. Translation: CSVERQGVGEQFF.